The 21 T cell receptor beta chains given below trace back to one sample, sequenced in a study of blood T cell repertoires in COVID-19. The assay was immunoSEQ multiplex PCR, and TCRdb's table has in-frame clones only and misses some. This sample has 50,000 to 60,000 clones, with 65% to 90% found just once. The sequencing sample was made of peripheral blood. All receptors come from a human donor in a cohort sampled during active COVID-19.

The chain recombines TRBV6-5 with TRBJ2-5; 10 nucleotides agree with TRBD1. The CDR3 covers 13 residues. Germline-derived CDR1 and CDR2 are MNHEY and SVGAGI. V lost 6 bases to trimming and J lost 5 bases; unmatched junction nucleotides: 3. The CDR3 DNA sequence: TGTGCCAGCAGATGGACAGGGGGTGAGACCCAGTACTTC. Encoded protein: CASRWTGGETQYF.

This clone was seen a handful of times. This chain links TRBV7-9 with TRBJ2-7, with 7 positions matching TRBD1. Trimming cost V 3 bases and J 1 base; bases outside gene matches: 3. CDR1 is SEHNR, CDR2 FQNEAQ, per germline (reference sequence). The CDR3 loop spans 14 amino acids. The CDR3 protein is CASSFGTVSYEQYF. The CDR3 bases are TGTGCCAGCAGCTTCGGGACAGTTTCCTACGAGCAGTACTTC.

This clone was found once. CDR3 protein: CASSPDPGGQGAFETQYF. CDR3 DNA: TGCGCCAGCAGCCCGGACCCCGGAGGACAGGGGGCGTTCGAGACCCAGTACTTC. The rearrangement joins TRBV4-1 to TRBJ2-5; 11 nucleotides agree with TRBD1. Trimming took 4 bases from V and 5 from J; bases not matched to a gene: 15. Germline assignment: CDR1 MGHRA and CDR2 YSYEKL. The length of the CDR3 is 18 residues.

The genes are TRBV7-6 and TRBJ2-7; D is possibly TRBD2 (6 bases). Trimming stripped 3 bases from V and 2 bases from J, with 14 bases between. The CDR3 has 15 residues. Per germline, CDR1 SGHVS and CDR2 FNYEAQ. The CDR3 here is CASSLNPRGTYEQYF. The CDR3 nucleotides read TGTGCCAGCAGCTTGAACCCCCGGGGGACCTACGAGCAGTACTTC.

The chain couples TRBV29-1 to TRBJ2-7; 7 bases are shared with TRBD1. The V gene's germline CDR1 is SQVTM and CDR2 ANQGSEA. The length of the CDR3 is 14 residues. The V and J ends lost 6 bases and 1 base, in that order; junction bases with no gene match: 9. CDR3 sequence reads: CSVARDSVSYEQYF. In DNA form, the CDR3 reads TGCAGCGTCGCCAGGGACAGCGTATCCTACGAGCAGTACTTC.

The chain has TRBV5-4 and TRBJ2-7, with D maybe TRBD2 (5 bases). CDR3 length: 14 residues. Germline values: CDR1 SGHNT, CDR2 YYREEE (reference sequence). With 4 bases removed from V and 0 bases from J, the gap between germline ends came to 11 bases. The CDR3 DNA reads as TGTGCCAGCAGCACGGACTCTTTCTCCTACGAGCAGTACTTC. Translating it yields CASSTDSFSYEQYF.

The V and J genes are TRBV9 and TRBJ2-3; D uncertain. The CDR3 runs to 17 residues. Germline V lookup: CDR1 SGDLS, CDR2 YYNGEE. V lost 0 bases and J 3 bases, leaving 17 bases between the germline ends. Here the CDR3 reads CASSVDGPHMRTDTQYF. The CDR3 region has the DNA TGTGCCAGCAGCGTAGACGGTCCCCATATGCGGACAGATACGCAGTATTTT.

This chain links TRBV19 with TRBJ1-5; perhaps TRBD1 as D (6 bases). There are 13 residues in the CDR3. With 4 bases removed from V and 9 bases from J, the gap between germline ends came to 13 bases. Germline values: CDR1 LNHDA, CDR2 SQIVND (reference sequence). The CDR3 protein is CASSTHSRGPQHF. The CDR3, as DNA: TGTGCCAGTAGTACCCACTCCAGGGGGCCCCAGCATTTT.

The chain links TRBV18 to TRBJ1-2; tentatively, D is TRBD1 (6 bases). Germline lookup yields CDR1 KGHSH and CDR2 LQKENI. The CDR3 has 17 residues. Deletions cut 4 bases from V and 4 bases from J, with 22 bases between. This chain's CDR3 is CASSLGQRHTYSYGYTF. The CDR3 DNA is TGTGCCAGCTCACTAGGACAGAGACACACCTATTCCTATGGCTACACCTTC.

This clone has only a few counts. The V gene is TRBV2, the J gene TRBJ1-2; TRBD1 is a possible D gene (6 bases). There are 15 residues in the CDR3. Trimming removed 6 bases from V and 6 bases from J, with 20 bases in between. Germline assignment: CDR1 SNHLY and CDR2 FYNNEI. The CDR3 reads CASRESRGSVDGYTF. CDR3 coding DNA: TGTGCCAGCAGGGAAAGCAGGGGCTCGGTGGATGGCTACACCTTC. The complete variable domain, with remaining parts taken from reference TRBV2 and TRBJ1-2, reads EPEVTQTPSHQVTQMGQEVILRCVPISNHLYFYWYRQILGQKVEFLVSFYNNEISEKSEIFDDQFSVERPDGSNFTLKIRSTKLEDSAMYFCASRESRGSVDGYTFGSGTRLTVV.

This clone was counted once. The CDR3 loop is CASSRRTGNYNEQFF. The CDR3 bases are TGCGCCAGCAGCCGGCGGACAGGTAACTACAATGAGCAGTTCTTC. The chain combines TRBV4-1 with TRBJ2-1, with 7 nucleotides matching TRBD1. Germline assignment: CDR1 MGHRA and CDR2 YSYEKL. The J segment lost 3 bases and the V segment lost 4 bases, leaving 6 bases of the junction unmatched. The CDR3 has 15 residues.

This rearrangement joins TRBV18 to TRBJ2-3; D is possibly TRBD2 (5 bases). V gave up 9 bases and J gave up 3 bases, with 19 bases separating them. Germline CDR1 reads KGHSH; CDR2 reads LQKENI. The CDR3 is 15 amino acids. CDR3 nucleotide sequence: TGTGCCAGTAACCCATGGACTTCGGGGACAGATACGCAGTATTTT. This codes for CASNPWTSGTDTQYF.

The V call is TRBV5-6, the J call TRBJ2-4, with D possibly being TRBD1 (5 bases). The germline CDR1 and CDR2 sequences are SGHDT and YYEEEE. The CDR3 is 15 amino acids. Trimming stripped 0 bases from V and 9 bases from J, with 16 bases between. The CDR3 coding sequence is TGTGCCAGCAGCTTGGTGGACACGAGAAATCTCATTCAGTACTTC. Its translation is CASSLVDTRNLIQYF.

This chain uses TRBV7-8 with TRBJ2-5, with 7 bases matching TRBD2. The CDR3 contains 13 residues. Germline assignment: CDR1 SGHVS and CDR2 FQNEAQ. Trimming removed 2 bases from V and 5 bases from J; junction bases left unmatched: 2. CDR3 sequence (DNA): TGTGCCAGCAGCTTACGAGCGGGGGAGACCCAGTACTTC. Protein product: CASSLRAGETQYF. Looking up the rest from reference TRBV7-8 and TRBJ2-5 gives the full variable domain: GAGVSQSPRYKVAKRGQDVALRCDPISGHVSLFWYQQALGQGPEFLTYFQNEAQLDKSGLPSDRFFAERPEGSVSTLKIQRTQQEDSAVYLCASSLRAGETQYFGPGTRLLVL.

This chain's CDR3 is CASSVAGIGNIQYF. In nucleotides, the CDR3 is TGTGCCAGCAGCGTAGCGGGGATAGGGAACATTCAGTACTTC. V is TRBV9 and J is TRBJ2-4; TRBD2 is a possible D gene (5 bases). Germline loops: CDR1 SGDLS, CDR2 YYNGEE. V lost 0 bases and J lost 7, with 11 bases in between. This CDR3 has 14 residues.

This chain links TRBV9 with TRBJ2-7, with a possible D match to TRBD1 (6 bases). Looked up from germline, CDR1 is SGDLS and CDR2 is YYNGEE. The CDR3 covers 15 residues. Trimming pared 3 bases from V and 6 bases from J, leaving 19 bases between. CDR3 residues: CASSGTQGPGAEQYF. CDR3 bases: TGTGCCAGCAGCGGCACACAGGGACCCGGCGCCGAGCAGTACTTC.

The chain has TRBV28 and TRBJ2-1, with 10 bases aligning to TRBD2. In germline, CDR1 is MDHEN, CDR2 SYDVKM. After removal of 6 bases from V and 8 bases from J, the junction contained 10 bases not matched to a gene. The CDR3 runs to 15 residues. The DNA of the CDR3 is TGTGCCAGCAGCTACAGCGGGAGGGCCAAAGATGAGCAGTTCTTC. Amino acid sequence: CASSYSGRAKDEQFF.

The chain joins TRBV5-5 to TRBJ1-5; D possibly corresponds to TRBD1 (5 bases). Trimming shortened V by 1 base and J by 5 bases, and 10 bases separated the two germline ends. From germline, CDR1 is SGHKS and CDR2 YYEKEE (reference sequence). The CDR3 is 14 amino acids. In nucleotides, the CDR3 is TGTGCCAGCAGCTTGTCAGGGAACGATCAGCCCCAGCATTTT. This codes for CASSLSGNDQPQHF.

This chain connects TRBV10-2 to TRBJ2-3; D is perhaps TRBD2 (5 bases). The V end was cut by 11 bases, the J end by 4 bases, with 13 bases between. The CDR3 runs 12 residues. Looked up from germline, CDR1 is WSHSY and CDR2 is SAAADI. CDR3 in amino acids: CAAGPSSDTQYF. CDR3 sequence (DNA): TGCGCCGCGGGTCCCTCATCAGATACGCAGTATTTT.

The chain recombines TRBV6-5 with TRBJ2-5, with TRBD1 identical over 7 bases. The CDR3 has 13 residues. The germline gives CDR1 MNHEY, CDR2 SVGAGI. The junction had 6 bases not matched to a gene; V was cut back by 6 bases and J by 5 bases. The chain's CDR3 is CASSDTGEETQYF. CDR3 DNA: TGTGCCAGCAGCGATACAGGGGAGGAGACCCAGTACTTC.

Only a few counts were recorded for this clone. V gene TRBV27 combines with J gene TRBJ2-3; 12 positions agree with TRBD2. The J segment lost 6 bases and the V segment lost 7 bases, leaving 8 bases of the junction unmatched. This CDR3 has 15 residues. Germline V gene data show CDR1 as MNHEY and CDR2 as SMNVEV (reference sequence). The CDR3 spells CASTELAGGRDTQYF. The CDR3 DNA follows: TGTGCCAGCACCGAACTAGCGGGAGGCCGGGATACGCAGTATTTT.